Below, 26 T cell receptor beta chains from the same sample are listed, as sequenced in a study of cytomegalovirus exposure and HLA in healthy donors. With 60 Vbeta and 13 Jbeta primers, the PCR was carried out. TCRdb's copy holds only in-frame clones and misses some; the assay was immunoSEQ multiplex PCR. The sample holds 85,000 to 95,000 clones, 6.5% to 8% seen once. Material for sequencing was PBMCs. The receptor set was obtained from a man aged 45-65 years in good health and CMV-seronegative.

The chain uses TRBV4-1 and TRBJ2-7; the match to TRBD2 covers 9 bases. CDR1 is MGHRA, CDR2 YSYEKL, per germline. V shed 0 bases, J shed 5 bases, and the junction held 8 bases outside the gene matches. The CDR3 has 16 residues. CDR3 protein: CASSQEAAGGSDEQYF. CDR3 nucleotide sequence: TGCGCCAGCAGCCAAGAGGCGGCGGGGGGGAGCGACGAGCAGTACTTC.

As regards this clone: At one end, the junction sequence differs from germline, possibly due to a read error. This sample also contains other DNA sequences that code for the same CDR3. The chain has TRBV7-3 and TRBJ2-2, with 7 bases lining up with TRBD2. The CDR3 has 14 amino acids. Germline CDR1 and CDR2: SGHTA and FQGTGA. The CDR3 region has the DNA TGTGCCAGTAGCTCGAGCGGGATAGGCGGGGAGCTGTTTTTT. It translates to CASSSSGIGGELFF.

V usage is TRBV2 and J usage is TRBJ1-1; 7 bases align to TRBD1. This CDR3 spans 15 amino acids. J was trimmed by 3 bases and V by 8 bases; bases with no gene match: 12. Per germline, CDR1 SNHLY and CDR2 FYNNEI. The CDR3 nucleotides read TGTGCCAGCTGTTTACATAGGGGGCTCGACACTGAAGCTTTCTTT. This gives the protein CASCLHRGLDTEAFF.

This clone was seen a handful of times. The chain is built from TRBV11-2 and TRBJ2-7; D perhaps matches TRBD2 (6 bases). The CDR3 is made up of 15 amino acids. The germline CDR1 and CDR2 sequences are SGHAT and FQNNGV. Deletions cut 1 base from V and 3 bases from J, with 13 bases between. In DNA, the CDR3 is TGTGCCAGCAGCTTAGGCGGTGGGGGGTACTACGAGCAGTACTTC. This encodes CASSLGGGGYYEQYF.

This clone was seen a few times. The chain carries TRBV5-4 and TRBJ2-1, with 7 bases that match TRBD1. CDR1 and CDR2 (germline): SGHNT, YYREEE (reference sequence). CDR3 length: 15 residues. Trimming took 1 base from V and 4 from J; bases not matched to a gene: 5. In DNA form, the CDR3 reads TGTGCCAGCAGCTTGACCGGGACAGCTTACAATGAGCAGTTCTTC. Protein sequence: CASSLTGTAYNEQFF. Supplemented by reference TRBV5-4 and TRBJ2-1, the full variable domain reads ETGVTQSPTHLIKTRGQQVTLRCSSQSGHNTVSWYQQALGQGPQFIFQYYREEENGRGNFPPRFSGLQFPNYSSELNVNALELDDSALYLCASSLTGTAYNEQFFGPGTRLTVL.

This clone was found a few times. The chain has TRBV5-4 and TRBJ1-1; D perhaps matches TRBD1 (6 bases). Germline loops: CDR1 SGHNT, CDR2 YYREEE (reference sequence). The CDR3 sequence is 15 residues long. The V and J ends lost 5 bases and 0 bases respectively, with 14 bases between them. The DNA of the CDR3 is TGTGCCAGCAGTCCTAGTGGGGGCATGAACACTGAAGCTTTCTTT. This translates into CASSPSGGMNTEAFF.

This clone has just a few counts. CDR3 loop: CASRAADRGNYGYTF. CDR3 in DNA: TGCGCCAGCAGGGCGGCGGACAGGGGCAACTATGGCTACACCTTC. This chain links TRBV4-1 with TRBJ1-2, with TRBD1 identical over 9 bases. The V gene's germline CDR1 is MGHRA and CDR2 YSYEKL. This CDR3 contains 15 residues. The V segment lost 6 bases and the J segment 2 bases; nucleotides outside the gene matches: 7.

This clone has just a few counts. V usage is TRBV19 and J usage is TRBJ2-3; TRBD1 matches at 10 bases. From germline, CDR1 is LNHDA and CDR2 SQIVND (reference sequence). The CDR3 totals 16 residues. Trimming took 5 bases from V and 6 from J; bases not matched to a gene: 11. Here the CDR3 DNA reads TGTGCCAGTAGTCACCTACCGGGACAGGGGACGGATACGCAGTATTTT. Translation: CASSHLPGQGTDTQYF.

J is TRBJ1-5 and V is TRBV27; D is ambiguous. Germline V gene sequence: CDR1 MNHEY, CDR2 SMNVEV (reference sequence). Between the trimmed V and J ends, which lost 2 bases and 2 bases, there was a span of 10 bases. CDR3 length: 15 residues. Here the CDR3 DNA reads TGTGCCAGCAGTTTAGTGGGGAGGGGCAATCAGCCCCAGCATTTT. It is translated as CASSLVGRGNQPQHF.

In its sample, this clone was seen a few times. The V and J genes are TRBV27 and TRBJ2-2; 8 bases are shared with TRBD1. Germline V gene data show CDR1 as MNHEY and CDR2 as SMNVEV (reference sequence). The CDR3 totals 14 residues. V dropped 5 bases and J dropped 6; count of bases not matched to a gene: 5. In DNA, the CDR3 is TGTGCCAGCAGTCGACAGGGGTTGGCCGGGGAGCTGTTTTTT. This translates into CASSRQGLAGELFF.

This clone was seen more than once but under ten times. The V gene is TRBV28, the J gene TRBJ2-1; the match to TRBD2 covers 7 bases. The CDR3 loop spans 15 amino acids. Germline assignment: CDR1 MDHEN and CDR2 SYDVKM. Trimming took 7 bases from V and 7 from J; bases not matched to a gene: 13. CDR3 in amino acids: CASTEGGSYWNEQFF. In DNA form, the CDR3 reads TGTGCCAGCACGGAGGGCGGGAGTTATTGGAATGAGCAGTTCTTC.

J is TRBJ1-2 and V is TRBV5-8; possibly TRBD1 for D (5 bases). Germline loops: CDR1 SGHTS, CDR2 YDEGEE. The CDR3 has 14 residues. Deletions cut 0 bases from V and 8 bases from J, with 14 bases between. This chain's CDR3 is CASSLAAGRGGYTF. In DNA, the CDR3 is TGTGCCAGCAGCTTGGCGGCCGGGAGGGGAGGCTACACCTTC.

The sample holds a few counts of this clone. The CDR3, as DNA: TGTGCCAGCAACTTTGGGGGGCGGGGTAGCGGGAGGGTAAAAGAGACCCAGTACTTC. As protein: CASNFGGRGSGRVKETQYF. This chain links TRBV28 with TRBJ2-5, with 11 bases identical to TRBD2. V dropped 7 bases and J dropped 3; count of bases not matched to a gene: 19. The CDR3 has 19 amino acids. Looked up from germline, CDR1 is MDHEN and CDR2 is SYDVKM.

The chain combines TRBV11-1 with TRBJ2-3; TRBD2 matches at 10 bases. The trim removed 4 bases at V and 2 bases at J, leaving 3 bases unmatched. Germline V gene lookup returns CDR1 SGHAT and CDR2 FQDESV (reference sequence). The CDR3 is 15 amino acids. The CDR3 protein is CASSSLAGVTDTQYF. CDR3 in DNA: TGTGCCAGCAGCTCCCTAGCGGGGGTCACAGATACGCAGTATTTT.

This clone has more than one count but fewer than ten. V is TRBV5-1 and J is TRBJ1-4; no reliable D call. Germline V gene data show CDR1 as SGHRS and CDR2 as YFSETQ. Trimming removed 7 bases at V and 6 bases at J, with 16 bases between. The CDR3 runs 14 residues. The CDR3 here is CASSPLWAYEKLFF. In nucleotides, the CDR3 is TGCGCCAGCTCCCCCCTGTGGGCGTATGAAAAACTGTTTTTT.

V gene TRBV4-2 combines with J gene TRBJ1-1, with D possibly being TRBD1 (5 bases). Looked up from germline, CDR1 is LGHNA and CDR2 is YNFKEQ. Trimming took 0 bases from V and 6 from J, leaving 8 bases between them. This CDR3 is 13 amino acids long. The CDR3 spells CASSQDRAAEAFF. Here the CDR3 DNA reads TGTGCCAGCAGCCAAGACAGGGCAGCTGAAGCTTTCTTT.

In this sample, this clone turned up many times. V gene TRBV7-9 combines with J gene TRBJ2-7; no reliable D call. Per germline, CDR1 SEHNR and CDR2 FQNEAQ (reference sequence). The CDR3 covers 11 residues. The V gene lost 5 bases and the J gene lost 12 bases, with 14 bases spanning the gap. CDR3 in DNA: TGTGCCAGCAGCACCCCCTCGCGGCTGTACTTC. Its translation is CASSTPSRLYF.

The gene calls are TRBV6-6 and TRBJ1-5; D may be TRBD1 (5 bases). CDR1 MNHNY and CDR2 SVGAGI come from the germline V gene (reference sequence). The V and J ends lost 2 bases and 2 bases respectively, with 7 bases between them. The CDR3 consists of 14 residues. DNA of the CDR3: TGTGCCAGCAGTTACACGGGGGGCAATCAGCCCCAGCATTTT. This gives the protein CASSYTGGNQPQHF.

This clone was counted only a few times. V and J are TRBV28 and TRBJ1-1; 10 bases match TRBD1. The CDR3 runs 16 residues. J was trimmed by 1 base and V by 7 bases; bases with no gene match: 9. CDR1 MDHEN and CDR2 SYDVKM come from the germline V gene. CDR3 sequence reads: CASIPAGTGANTEAFF. The CDR3 bases are TGTGCCAGCATCCCGGCGGGGACAGGGGCGAACACTGAAGCTTTCTTT.

V usage is TRBV6-1 and J usage is TRBJ2-2, with TRBD1 identical over 9 bases. CDR3 length: 15 amino acids. Germline V gene data show CDR1 as MNHNS and CDR2 as SASEGT. V shed 6 bases, J shed 4 bases, and the junction held 6 bases outside the gene matches. Written as DNA, the CDR3 is TGTGCCAGCAGCAGGACAGGGGAGGCCACCGGGGAGCTGTTTTTT. This sequence encodes CASSRTGEATGELFF.

The CDR3 region is CASSQDGGASRYNEQFF. Here the CDR3 DNA reads TGTGCCAGCAGCCAAGATGGAGGGGCTAGCAGGTACAATGAGCAGTTCTTC. This chain uses TRBV4-2 with TRBJ2-1; a weak D match, TRBD2 (6 bases). The V end lost 0 bases, the J end lost 4 bases, and 16 bases lay between the germline ends. Germline values: CDR1 LGHNA, CDR2 YNFKEQ. The CDR3 length is 17 residues.

The rearrangement links TRBV9 to TRBJ2-5; 11 bases line up with TRBD2. CDR3 length: 16 residues. V trimming: 0 bases; J trimming: 4 bases; junction bases outside the gene matches: 5. Per the germline V gene, CDR1 is SGDLS and CDR2 is YYNGEE. The CDR3 sequence is CASSVGIAGGAETQYF. CDR3 bases: TGTGCCAGCAGCGTAGGGATAGCGGGAGGGGCAGAGACCCAGTACTTC.

This clone has a handful of counts. The DNA for the CDR3 is TGTGCCAGCAGCTTAGCCGAGGTCCATGAGCAGTTCTTC. Residues: CASSLAEVHEQFF. V and J are TRBV11-2 and TRBJ2-1; D unresolved. Germline V gene sequence: CDR1 SGHAT, CDR2 FQNNGV. The length of the CDR3 is 13 residues. Trimming removed 1 base at V and 8 bases at J, with 9 bases between.

The chain employs TRBV7-8 and TRBJ1-1, with D perhaps TRBD1 (6 bases). The CDR3 runs to 15 residues. The germline V gene has CDR1 SGHVS and CDR2 FQNEAQ. V was shortened by 3 bases and J by 4 bases, with 15 bases between the two germline ends. CDR3: CASSFSLGGLTEAFF. CDR3 nucleotides: TGTGCCAGCAGCTTCTCTTTGGGGGGGCTCACTGAAGCTTTCTTT.

This chain links TRBV21-1 with TRBJ2-3; the table gives TRBD1 as D, unverified against the DNA. TRBV21-1 is flagged as a pseudogene. The CDR3 sequence is 16 residues long. The CDR3, as DNA: TGTGCCAGCAGCTTTACGGACAGGGGGCCAGCGGATACGCAGTATTTT. This translates into CASSFTDRGPADTQYF.

The chain links TRBV28 to TRBJ1-2; D not resolved. The CDR3 is made up of 14 amino acids. Per germline, CDR1 MDHEN and CDR2 SYDVKM. Trimming left V 4 bases short and J 3 bases short, with 12 bases between. The CDR3 region is CASSSYAVYYGYTF. The CDR3 DNA follows: TGTGCCAGCAGTTCGTACGCGGTTTACTATGGCTACACCTTC.